This T cell receptor beta chain appears in the sequencing data of a study of beta chain features in type 1 diabetes (dated by TCRdb to the late 2010s). For the study in its entirety: No differences in mean age, gender distribution, total cell number or subset yield were found between patients and healthy donors. Regulatory and stem cell-like memory subsets were obtained from only 8 patients and about eight healthy donors, while naive and central memory subsets were obtained from all 30 or so donors. Across all samples, 107,917,701 sorted cells were examined, and cell number per subset correlated strongly with RNA yield. In the study, TCRB repertoires of sorted circulating CD4+ T cell subsets from recently diagnosed type 1 diabetes patients were compared with those of matched healthy donors.

From each donor, a single peripheral blood sample of 90 to 150 mL on average was drawn into heparinised tubes. A BD FACSAria II and a panel including CD45RO, CCR7, CD25, CD127, CD95 and CD27 were used to sort naive, central memory, regulatory and stem cell-like memory CD4+ T cells. A purity above 98% was achieved for all sorted populations. Right away, PBMCs were isolated by Lymphoprep density gradient centrifugation and were stained directly, with no culture step. Samples were stained and sorted in pairs, with one healthy donor and one patient per experiment, so that batch effects were minimized. All of the isolated RNA was reverse transcribed with the High Capacity cDNA Reverse Transcription Kit, so expressed TCRB transcripts were sequenced. Survey-depth immunoSEQ sequencing was performed on stem cell-like memory T cell samples, with an average of roughly 1 million total reads per sample. After sorted cells were lysed in RLT buffer, RNA was extracted with DNase-treated RNeasy Micro or Mini kits, with the choice depending on cell number. Each cell subset was processed separately to prevent cross-contamination, with patient and healthy donor samples processed together. Using the immunoSEQ multiplex PCR, TCRB sequences were amplified from cDNA into 87-bp fragments spanning the CDR3 region. Amplicons were sequenced on the Illumina HiSeq platform. Per the authors' processing: PCR bias was computationally corrected using synthetic template baselines, reads within Hamming distance 2 were collapsed, and singletons that could not be merged were discarded. By aligning reads against IMGT, V, D and J genes, CDR3 length, and insertions or deletions at six rearrangement sites were assigned. Within each subset, clonotype counts were normalized to the number of sorted cells before true diversity and Gini coefficients were calculated with the tcR R package. The overlap coefficient, calculated on TCRB nucleotide sequences, was used to measure repertoire sharing. TCRdb carries this immuneACCESS record with in-frame sequences only. Its versions omit some clonotypes, under half of them owing to an unresolved V gene in the studies checked, with the rest unexplained. That table supplies the V and J calls and clone size; D and trimming were determined from the DNA. This sample lists approximately 16,000 clones; about 70% were detected once. The ten largest clonotypes hold 0.79% of the sample.

For this clone: No cognate antigen has been identified for it. Qualities for individual bases were not recorded, and no much larger clone is one base off.

The germline V gene sets CDR1 to MNHNS and CDR2 to SASEGT. V and J lose 6 bases and 0 bases, and a span of 12 bases separates them. The CDR3, cysteine through phenylalanine, is 15 amino acids long. The entry retains the CDR3 DNA only, 45 bases that are in frame from base 1. The study at large found these results: Because the HLA sub-analyses included only small numbers of individuals, any influence of HLA type on TCRB rearrangement was left unresolved. Sequencing cDNA rather than genomic DNA could over-represent highly expressing activated cells, although activation and CD3 levels did not differ between groups. The naive, central memory and regulatory TCRB repertoires appeared to resemble one another more closely among patients than among healthy donors. PCR may preferentially amplify shorter templates, but because patient and control samples were amplified and corrected together, any resulting skew would affect both groups equally. At VDJ recombination sites, type 1 diabetes patients had fewer insertions and more deleted nucleotides, which implies abnormalities in thymic rearrangement. A moderate but significant shortening of TCRB CDR3 length was observed in type 1 diabetes patients in all four CD4+ subsets.

The sample was stem cell memory CD4+ T cells from blood. According to the study, the label for this sample's cell subset or site signals: stem cell-like memory CD4+ T cells. The receptor's source is a man aged 30 to 45 with type 1 diabetes. The chain links TRBV6-1 with TRBJ1-5; tentative D gene TRBD1, with 5 bases matching. The CDR3 is CASRPGQYSNQPQHF. Read as DNA, the sequence is TGTGCCAGCAGACCCGGACAATATAGCAATCAGCCCCAGCATTTT.